The following is a TCR beta chain sequence with its context. Its antigen is unidentified. The record originates from a study of T cells after yellow fever vaccination. The overall study: In the case of low-cell-number fractions, SMART-Seq v4 Ultra Low Input was used for preparation.

It was through 5'RACE template switching that TCR cDNA was made, with a universal primer site and UMIs added. TCRdb itself ran the 5' RACE reads through MiXCR, one entry per CDR3 protein. This sample carries about 340,000 distinct CDR3 sequences, 9.5% to 15% of them seen once, and the ten largest clones take 2.5% to 4%. Study results and limitations: Within FACS-sorted repertoires, abundant clonotypes contaminating from the bulk population could be present. Weaker overall was a secondary response that nonetheless peaked faster, on day 5 versus 15.

The source of this sequence is a man younger than 35 who received the YFV17D yellow fever vaccine. The sample in question was CD4+ T cells sorted from PBMCs, obtained 15 days after the yellow fever booster vaccination.

The chain's CDR3 is CASSYGASAQETQYF. The CDR3 DNA reads TGTGCCAGCAGTTACGGGGCTAGCGCCCAAGAGACCCAGTACTTC. The chain uses TRBV6-2 or TRBV6-3 and TRBJ2-5, with D maybe TRBD2 (6 bases). CDR1 MNHEY and CDR2 SVGEGT come from the germline V gene. This CDR3 has 15 residues. V lost 2 bases and J 1 base, leaving 11 bases between the germline ends.